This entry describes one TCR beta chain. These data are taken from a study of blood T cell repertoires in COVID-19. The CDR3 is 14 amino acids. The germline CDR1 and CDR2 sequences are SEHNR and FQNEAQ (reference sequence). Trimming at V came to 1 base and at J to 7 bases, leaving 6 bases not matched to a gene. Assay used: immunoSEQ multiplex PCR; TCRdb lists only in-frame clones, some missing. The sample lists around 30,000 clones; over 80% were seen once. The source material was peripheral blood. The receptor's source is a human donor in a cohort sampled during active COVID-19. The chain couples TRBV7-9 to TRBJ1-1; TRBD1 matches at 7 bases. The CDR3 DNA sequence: TGTGCCAGCAGCTTAGGACAGGGAAGAGGTGAAGCTTTCTTT. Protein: CASSLGQGRGEAFF.